This is a list of T cell receptor beta chains from one sample in a study of T-cell reconstitution after alpha-beta-depleted transplantation in children. TCRdb ran MiXCR on the PCR reads and lists one entry per CDR3 protein. This table has some 440,000 distinct CDR3 sequences, around 15% appearing once. This sample comprised PBMCs, mostly from graft donor cells, obtained 360 days after TCRalphabeta/CD19-depleted stem cell transplant. These receptors all come from a boy younger than two who had a stem cell transplant for Wiskott-Aldrich syndrome, so the T cells may come from the graft donor. CDR3s leave out the opening cysteine and the closing phenylalanine or tryptophan.

j_call v_call cdr3_aa
TRBJ2-3 TRBV20-1 SATGLAGGRDTQY
TRBJ2-2 TRBV28 ASTGGGRPTGELF
TRBJ2-3 TRBV6-5 ASRGRGEAMGTQY
TRBJ2-5 TRBV5-6 ASSLTGWEETQY
TRBJ2-7 TRBV7-2 ASSSSTREPYEQY
TRBJ2-5 TRBV6-2/TRBV6-3 ASSRPRQGETQY
TRBJ1-5 TRBV12-3/TRBV12-4 ASSKTTTGSNQPQH
TRBJ2-1 TRBV14 ASSQVGLADNEQF
TRBJ2-7 TRBV15 ATSREIGTGYEQY
TRBJ2-5 TRBV6-5 ASSWGTSGGRETQY
TRBJ2-3 TRBV13 ASSWGAGTDTQY
TRBJ2-7 TRBV5-1 ASSFGWEAGFFRSSYEQY
TRBJ2-7 TRBV27 ASSFFDYPYEQY
TRBJ2-1 TRBV6-2/TRBV6-3 ASSLRRLHYNEQF
TRBJ2-2 TRBV27 ASSLISGTGMNGELF
TRBJ2-2 TRBV29-1 SVGGGIGELF
TRBJ2-1 TRBV7-9 ASSSLESLLRNEQF
TRBJ2-2 TRBV6-5 ASSFGLAGTGELF
TRBJ2-7 TRBV5-1 ASSLSMSSYEQY
TRBJ2-5 TRBV12-3/TRBV12-4 ASSLAGISETQY
TRBJ2-5 TRBV7-9 ASSLVLAGGTTETQY
TRBJ1-1 TRBV28 ASSHNRGLAF
TRBJ2-1 TRBV12-3/TRBV12-4 ASRSLLAGDFNEQF
TRBJ1-6 TRBV6-1 ASATGLDSPLH
TRBJ2-7 TRBV15 ATSRGSRGRGEQY
TRBJ2-2 TRBV9 ASSVVGTNTGELF
TRBJ2-7 TRBV5-1 ASSPPSRDRGGDEQY
TRBJ2-7 TRBV29-1 SVATDRLPYEQY
TRBJ1-1 TRBV6-8 ASRIQGWDLNTEAF
TRBJ1-4 TRBV12-3/TRBV12-4 ASGEGQLNEKLF
TRBJ2-3 TRBV20-1 SARYLAGSDTQY
TRBJ2-5 TRBV12-3/TRBV12-4 ASSLSALTGTHVNDRYQETQY
TRBJ2-5 TRBV24-1 ATSDPTPEETQY